A single sample is the source of the 24 T cell receptor beta chains below, sequenced in a study of technical replicates of blood from several donors. Clones were read by immunoSEQ multiplex PCR, and TCRdb kept only the in-frame ones, dropping some. Of some 89,000 clones in the sample, around 96% were seen once. The sequenced sample consisted of T cells isolated from PBMCs. These receptors all stem from a human donor in good health.

The chain couples TRBV9 to TRBJ1-1; D perhaps matches TRBD1 (5 bases). This CDR3 has 15 amino acids. Germline loops: CDR1 SGDLS, CDR2 YYNGEE. Trimming shortened V by 3 bases and J by 3 bases, and 15 bases separated the two germline ends. The CDR3 here is CASSAESRQHTEAFF. DNA for the CDR3: TGTGCCAGCAGCGCCGAATCTCGACAGCACACTGAAGCTTTCTTT.

The DNA for the CDR3 is TGTGCCAGCAGCCCGCGACTAGCAACATACAATGAGCAGTTCTTC. This codes for CASSPRLATYNEQFF. V gene TRBV9 combines with J gene TRBJ2-1; 7 bases match TRBD2. CDR3 length: 15 residues. Germline V lookup: CDR1 SGDLS, CDR2 YYNGEE. With V trimmed by 4 bases and J by 4 bases, 8 bases remained unmatched.

The chain combines TRBV2 with TRBJ1-2; tentative D call: TRBD1 (6 bases). Trimming removed 11 bases at V and 1 base at J, with 14 bases between. The CDR3 loop spans 13 amino acids. CDR1 and CDR2 (germline): SNHLY, FYNNEI. The CDR3 region has the DNA TGTGCCGGGCCGACAGGCATTAACTATGGCTACACCTTC. It encodes CAGPTGINYGYTF.

The genes are TRBV7-6 and TRBJ2-1; 9 bases line up with TRBD2. V was pared by 4 bases and J by 7 bases, with 17 bases of the junction left unmatched. Germline CDR1 and CDR2: SGHVS and FNYEAQ. This CDR3 is 18 amino acids long. The CDR3 coding sequence is TGTGCCAGCAGCTCCCAACCCCTAGCGGGGAAGAGGAGGAATGAGCAGTTCTTC. Residues: CASSSQPLAGKRRNEQFF.

The chain is built from TRBV7-9 and TRBJ2-4, with D possibly TRBD2 on 5 matching bases. This CDR3 has 12 amino acids. V was trimmed by 5 bases and J by 5 bases, leaving 7 bases between them. Germline V gene lookup returns CDR1 SEHNR and CDR2 FQNEAQ (reference sequence). The CDR3 sequence: CASSRGENIQYF. The CDR3 DNA reads as TGTGCCAGCAGCCGGGGTGAAAACATTCAGTACTTC.

This chain uses TRBV27 with TRBJ1-2; TRBD1 matches 7 bases. There are 16 residues in the CDR3. After removal of 4 bases from V and 1 base from J, the junction contained 9 bases not matched to a gene. Germline V gives CDR1 MNHEY, CDR2 SMNVEV (reference sequence). This CDR3 reads CASSSSAGTVNYGYTF. The CDR3 nucleotides are TGTGCCAGCAGTTCCAGCGCCGGGACAGTTAACTATGGCTACACCTTC.

V usage is TRBV19 and J usage is TRBJ2-1, with D unresolved. CDR1 is LNHDA, CDR2 SQIVND, per germline (reference sequence). The length of the CDR3 is 12 residues. V was clipped by 3 bases and J by 10 bases, with 10 bases between them. The CDR3 nucleotides are TGTGCCAGTAGTATCAGGCAATCCGAGCAGTTCTTC. It translates to CASSIRQSEQFF.

The CDR3 spells CASSLIGSGATYEQYF. The CDR3, as DNA: TGTGCCAGCAGTTTAATCGGTAGCGGAGCTACCTACGAGCAGTACTTC. J is TRBJ2-7 and V is TRBV27, with D maybe TRBD2 (6 bases). The CDR3 is made up of 16 amino acids. V was pared by 2 bases and J by 2 bases, with 16 bases between. Looked up from germline, CDR1 is MNHEY and CDR2 is SMNVEV (reference sequence).

CDR3 DNA sequence: TGTGCCTGGAGTCCTTCTCAGAGACGGGAGACAGATACGCAGTATTTT. Its protein product is CAWSPSQRRETDTQYF. J is TRBJ2-3 and V is TRBV30; TRBD2 is a possible D gene (6 bases). CDR1 is GTSNPN and CDR2 is SVGIG in the germline V gene (reference sequence). This CDR3 has 16 residues. V lost 2 bases to trimming and J lost 3 bases, with 18 bases between them.

The chain links TRBV19 to TRBJ2-1; 8 nucleotides match TRBD2. CDR1 and CDR2 from the germline V gene are LNHDA and SQIVND (reference sequence). With 5 bases clipped from V and 6 bases from J, the junction kept 9 bases outside the gene matches. The CDR3 sequence is 15 residues long. The CDR3 sequence is CASSPPGLVINEQFF. Written as DNA, the CDR3 is TGTGCCAGTAGTCCGCCGGGACTAGTTATCAATGAGCAGTTCTTC.

This chain uses TRBV27 with TRBJ2-3; a possible D gene is TRBD2 (5 bases). Trimming removed 2 bases from V and 2 bases from J, with 11 bases in between. The CDR3 covers 15 residues. CDR1 and CDR2 (germline): MNHEY, SMNVEV (reference sequence). CDR3 loop: CASSLNLLATDTQYF. CDR3 nucleotides: TGTGCCAGCAGTTTAAATCTCCTAGCCACAGATACGCAGTATTTT.

This sequence joins TRBV15 and TRBJ2-7; possible D gene TRBD2, 6 bases. This CDR3 has 13 residues. V was shortened by 9 bases and J by 6 bases, with 18 bases between the two germline ends. Germline CDR1 and CDR2: LNHNV and YYDKDF (reference sequence). Here the CDR3 reads CATTGLRGTEQYF. As DNA, the CDR3 is TGTGCCACTACGGGGCTACGCGGGACCGAGCAGTACTTC.

This CDR3 reads CASSPGGYTEAFF. In DNA, the CDR3 is TGTGCCAGCAGTCCGGGGGGATATACTGAAGCTTTCTTT. The chain combines TRBV9 with TRBJ1-1, with D possibly being TRBD1 (5 bases). There are 13 residues in the CDR3. V was cut by 5 bases and J by 5 bases, with 13 bases left in between. Germline V gene sequence: CDR1 SGDLS, CDR2 YYNGEE.

The chain carries TRBV6-1 and TRBJ1-1; D unresolved. The CDR3 length is 13 residues. The V and J ends lost 4 bases and 0 bases respectively, with 6 bases between them. The germline CDR1 and CDR2 sequences are MNHNS and SASEGT. The CDR3 spells CASSAQVNTEAFF. CDR3 in DNA: TGTGCCAGCAGTGCTCAGGTGAACACTGAAGCTTTCTTT.

The chain carries TRBV29-1 and TRBJ2-7; 11 positions match TRBD2. The CDR3 runs 13 residues. V gave up 5 bases and J gave up 3 bases; unmatched junction bases: 3. The V gene's germline CDR1 is SQVTM and CDR2 ANQGSEA. The CDR3 DNA reads as TGCAGCGTTCAGACTAGCGGGATCTACGAGCAGTACTTC. Its protein product is CSVQTSGIYEQYF.

J is TRBJ2-1 and V is TRBV5-1; D is uncertain. Trimming removed 4 bases at V and 2 bases at J, with 10 bases between. There are 14 residues in the CDR3. Germline loops: CDR1 SGHRS, CDR2 YFSETQ. CDR3 sequence: CASSANLAYNEQFF. CDR3 sequence (DNA): TGCGCCAGCAGCGCCAACTTAGCCTACAATGAGCAGTTCTTC.

This clone was recorded once. The rearrangement links TRBV7-3 to TRBJ2-1; D might be TRBD2 (5 bases). The V end lost 4 bases, the J end lost 0 bases, and 16 bases lay between the germline ends. There are 17 residues in the CDR3. Germline V gene sequence: CDR1 SGHTA, CDR2 FQGTGA. The CDR3 is CASSSLSAMSSYNEQFF. In DNA, the CDR3 is TGTGCCAGCAGCTCCCTTAGCGCCATGAGCTCCTACAATGAGCAGTTCTTC.

The chain uses TRBV30 and TRBJ2-7; D unclear. Per the germline V gene, CDR1 is GTSNPN and CDR2 is SVGIG (reference sequence). The CDR3 loop spans 12 amino acids. V was clipped by 2 bases and J by 1 base, with 6 bases between them. In DNA form, the CDR3 reads TGTGCCTGGAGTCCGCAGTCCTACGAGCAGTACTTC. Residues: CAWSPQSYEQYF.

The chain recombines TRBV10-3 with TRBJ1-1; perhaps TRBD1 as D (5 bases). The V and J ends lost 10 bases and 4 bases respectively, with 22 bases between them. The germline gives CDR1 ENHRY, CDR2 SYGVKD. The CDR3 has 15 residues. The CDR3 spells CATTRKQEPGTEAFF. Here the CDR3 DNA reads TGTGCCACAACGAGAAAACAGGAGCCGGGCACTGAAGCTTTCTTT.

The chain combines TRBV28 with TRBJ2-7; 7 positions agree with TRBD2. There are 15 residues in the CDR3. The germline CDR1 and CDR2 sequences are MDHEN and SYDVKM. J gave up 0 bases and V 5 bases, and 7 bases lay outside the gene matches. The CDR3 protein is CASSTVAGYSYEQYF. Here the CDR3 DNA reads TGTGCCAGCAGTACAGTAGCGGGCTACTCCTACGAGCAGTACTTC.

CDR3 DNA sequence: TGCAGCGTCCCCCCAGGGGCGGATGAGCAGTTCTTC. This translates into CSVPPGADEQFF. The gene calls are TRBV29-1 and TRBJ2-1; a weak D match, TRBD1 (6 bases). Germline values: CDR1 SQVTM, CDR2 ANQGSEA. The CDR3 has 12 residues. The V end lost 6 bases, the J end lost 8 bases, and 14 bases lay between the germline ends.

This chain uses TRBV6-5 with TRBJ2-1; D remains ambiguous. The CDR3 is 14 amino acids. Germline CDR1 and CDR2: MNHEY and SVGAGI. Trimming stripped 6 bases from V and 10 bases from J, with 19 bases between. The CDR3 DNA is TGTGCCAGCAGCTCCTTAAGAGGAGAGCCCGAGCAGTTCTTC. This gives the protein CASSSLRGEPEQFF.

The chain is built from TRBV30 and TRBJ2-3; maybe TRBD2 (6 bases). This CDR3 comprises 17 residues. CDR1 and CDR2 from the germline V gene are GTSNPN and SVGIG (reference sequence). V dropped 0 bases and J dropped 3 bases, with 19 bases sitting between them. CDR3 nucleotides: TGTGCCTGGAGTGTCTTGGGGACTTCCTTCGAAACAGATACGCAGTATTTT. Protein sequence: CAWSVLGTSFETDTQYF.

The rearrangement uses TRBV30 and TRBJ1-1; D not certain. With 2 bases removed from V and 5 bases from J, the gap between germline ends came to 21 bases. The CDR3 has 16 residues. Per germline, CDR1 GTSNPN and CDR2 SVGIG (reference sequence). The CDR3 protein is CAWSLRSGIFGTEAFF. The CDR3 DNA reads as TGTGCCTGGAGTCTAAGATCCGGGATATTTGGGACTGAAGCTTTCTTT.